This T cell receptor beta chain was found in a study of regulatory T cells in long-lasting Graves disease. Study as a whole: The definition of persistent Graves' disease was over 5 years of antithyroid drugs with positive TSH receptor antibodies.

Sequencing libraries for TCR beta were prepared with iRepertoire HTBI primers and Arm-PCR of CDR3 regions. Each CDR3 protein is one row after TCRdb ran MiXCR on the multiplex PCR reads. The table includes roughly 700,000 distinct CDR3 sequences, 25% to 30% detected once. Noted time point: persistent/refractory GD, antithyroid drugs over 5 years with positive TRAb. PBMCs were the source of the RNA used for TCR sequencing. Staff drew about 8.9 milliliters of peripheral blood into EDTA tubes. This clonotype was counted at least ten times. The sequencing used peripheral blood mononuclear cells (PBMCs), collected when the disease was refractory, from a patient treated with antithyroid drugs. The receptor's source is a female donor with Graves disease.

DNA of the CDR3: TGTGCCAGCAGTTGGGGGCTAGATGGCTACACCTTC. Amino acids: CASSWGLDGYTF. This chain joins TRBV28 and TRBJ1-2; D is possibly TRBD1 (6 bases). V was cut by 4 bases and J by 6 bases, with 9 bases left in between. Germline assignment: CDR1 MDHEN and CDR2 SYDVKM. The CDR3 totals 12 residues.